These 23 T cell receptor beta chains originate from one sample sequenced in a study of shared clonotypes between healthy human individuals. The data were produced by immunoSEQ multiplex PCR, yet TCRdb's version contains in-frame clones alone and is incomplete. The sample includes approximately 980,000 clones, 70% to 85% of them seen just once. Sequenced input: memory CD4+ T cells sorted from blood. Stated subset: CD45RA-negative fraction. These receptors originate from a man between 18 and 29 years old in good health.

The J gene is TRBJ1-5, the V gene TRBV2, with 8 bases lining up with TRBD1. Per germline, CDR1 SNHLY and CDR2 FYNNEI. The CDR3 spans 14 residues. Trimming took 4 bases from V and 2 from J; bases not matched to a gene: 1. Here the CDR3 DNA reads TGTGCCAGCAGTGCGGGACAGGGCAATCAGCCCCAGCATTTT. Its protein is CASSAGQGNQPQHF.

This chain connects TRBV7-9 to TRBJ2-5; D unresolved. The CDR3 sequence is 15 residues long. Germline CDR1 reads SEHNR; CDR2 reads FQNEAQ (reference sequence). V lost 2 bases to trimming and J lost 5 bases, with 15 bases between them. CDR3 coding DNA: TGTGCCAGCAGCTTAAGATTGGGCCTGGGGGAGACCCAGTACTTC. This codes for CASSLRLGLGETQYF.

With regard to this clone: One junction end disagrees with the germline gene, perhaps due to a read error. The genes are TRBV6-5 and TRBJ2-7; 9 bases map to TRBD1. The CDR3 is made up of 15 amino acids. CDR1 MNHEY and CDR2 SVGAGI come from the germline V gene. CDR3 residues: CASSYRGQGPHERYF. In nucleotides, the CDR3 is TGTGCCAGCAGTTACAGAGGACAGGGGCCCCACGAGCGGTACTTC.

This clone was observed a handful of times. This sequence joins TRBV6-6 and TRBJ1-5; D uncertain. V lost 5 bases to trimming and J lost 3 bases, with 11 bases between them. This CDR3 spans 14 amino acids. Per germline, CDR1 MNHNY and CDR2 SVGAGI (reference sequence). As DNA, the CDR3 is TGTGCCAGCAGTGCTTCCCCAGACAATCAGCCCCAGCATTTT. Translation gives CASSASPDNQPQHF.

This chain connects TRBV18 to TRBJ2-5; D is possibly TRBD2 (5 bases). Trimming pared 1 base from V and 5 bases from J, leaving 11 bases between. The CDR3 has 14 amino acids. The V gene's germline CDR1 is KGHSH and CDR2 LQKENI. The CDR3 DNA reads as TGTGCCAGCTCACCACGGAGAGGGATGGAGACCCAGTACTTC. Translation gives CASSPRRGMETQYF.

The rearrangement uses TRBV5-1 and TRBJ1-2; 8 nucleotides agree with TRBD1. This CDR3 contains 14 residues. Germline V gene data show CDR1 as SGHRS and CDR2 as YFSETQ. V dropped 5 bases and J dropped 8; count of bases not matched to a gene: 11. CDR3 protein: CASRNLGQGSGYTF. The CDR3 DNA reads TGCGCCAGCAGGAACCTCGGACAGGGCAGCGGCTACACCTTC. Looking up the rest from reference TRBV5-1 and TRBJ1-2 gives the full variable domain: KAGVTQTPRYLIKTRGQQVTLSCSPISGHRSVSWYQQTPGQGLQFLFEYFSETQRNKGNFPGRFSGRQFSNSRSEMNVSTLELGDSALYLCASRNLGQGSGYTFGSGTRLTVV.

The CDR3 nucleotides are TGTGCCAGCAGCTCTACAGGGGCTTCTAAAAACATTCAGTACTTC. Translation: CASSSTGASKNIQYF. The chain carries TRBV7-2 and TRBJ2-4; 7 nucleotides match TRBD1. This CDR3 region has 15 residues. The V segment lost 4 bases and the J segment 4 bases; nucleotides outside the gene matches: 7. The germline gives CDR1 SGHTA, CDR2 FQGNSA. Together with reference TRBV7-2 and TRBJ2-4, the CDR3 gives the full variable domain: GAGVSQSPSNKVTEKGKDVELRCDPISGHTALYWYRQSLGQGLEFLIYFQGNSAPDKSGLPSDRFSAERTGGSVSTLTIQRTQQEDSAVYLCASSSTGASKNIQYFGAGTRLSVL.

The CDR3 region is CASTTATNTEAFF. Here the CDR3 DNA reads TGTGCCAGCACCACGGCGACGAACACTGAAGCTTTCTTT. The gene calls are TRBV6-5 and TRBJ1-1; no reliable D call. The CDR3 length is 13 residues. The germline V gene has CDR1 MNHEY and CDR2 SVGAGI. V lost 7 bases, J lost 1 base, and 10 bases lay in between.

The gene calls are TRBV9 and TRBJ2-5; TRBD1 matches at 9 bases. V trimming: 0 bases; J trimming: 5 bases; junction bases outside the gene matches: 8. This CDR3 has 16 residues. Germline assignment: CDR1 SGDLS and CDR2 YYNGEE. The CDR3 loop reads CASSVVGTGMGETQYF. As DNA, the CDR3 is TGTGCCAGCAGCGTAGTCGGGACAGGGATGGGGGAGACCCAGTACTTC.

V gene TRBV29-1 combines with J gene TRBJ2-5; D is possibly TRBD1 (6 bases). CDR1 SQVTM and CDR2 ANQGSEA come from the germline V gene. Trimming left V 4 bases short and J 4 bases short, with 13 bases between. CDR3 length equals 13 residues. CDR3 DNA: TGCAGCGTTGCGGGCAGGGGCGCAGAGACCCAGTACTTC. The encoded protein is CSVAGRGAETQYF.

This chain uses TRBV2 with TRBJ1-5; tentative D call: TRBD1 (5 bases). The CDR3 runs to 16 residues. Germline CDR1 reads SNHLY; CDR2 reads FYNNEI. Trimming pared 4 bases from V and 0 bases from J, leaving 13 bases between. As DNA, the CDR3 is TGTGCCAGCAGTGTAGGGTCAGGGAGTAGCAATCAGCCCCAGCATTTT. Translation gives CASSVGSGSSNQPQHF.

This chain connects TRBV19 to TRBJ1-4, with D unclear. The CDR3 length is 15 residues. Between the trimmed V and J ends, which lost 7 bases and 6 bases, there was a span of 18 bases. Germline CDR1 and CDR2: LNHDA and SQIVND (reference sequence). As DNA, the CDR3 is TGTGCCAGTACCTCTATAAGGGAATCACATGAAAAACTGTTTTTT. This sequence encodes CASTSIRESHEKLFF.

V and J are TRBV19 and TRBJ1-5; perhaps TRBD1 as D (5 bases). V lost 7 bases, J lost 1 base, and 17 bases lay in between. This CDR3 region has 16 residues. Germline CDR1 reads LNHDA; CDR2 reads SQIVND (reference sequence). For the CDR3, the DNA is TGTGCCAGTAATCAACCAGGGTTAAGAAGCAATCAGCCCCAGCATTTT. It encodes CASNQPGLRSNQPQHF. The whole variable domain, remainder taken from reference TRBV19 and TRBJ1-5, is DGGITQSPKYLFRKEGQNVTLSCEQNLNHDAMYWYRQDPGQGLRLIYYSQIVNDFQKGDIAEGYSVSREKKESFPLTVTSAQKNPTAFYLCASNQPGLRSNQPQHFGDGTRLSIL.

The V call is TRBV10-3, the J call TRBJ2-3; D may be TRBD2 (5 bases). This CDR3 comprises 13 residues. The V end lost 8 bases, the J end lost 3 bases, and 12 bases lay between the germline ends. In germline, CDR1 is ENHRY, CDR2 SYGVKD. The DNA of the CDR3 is TGTGCCATCCAGAGAGCGGAAACAGATACGCAGTATTTT. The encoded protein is CAIQRAETDTQYF.

Here the CDR3 reads CASSQDRLNTGELFF. The DNA for the CDR3 is TGTGCCAGCAGCCAAGACAGGTTGAACACCGGGGAGCTGTTTTTT. The chain has TRBV7-9 and TRBJ2-2, with D possibly matching TRBD1 (6 bases). The CDR3 length is 15 residues. The V and J ends lost 5 bases and 1 base respectively, with 11 bases between them. Germline V gene data show CDR1 as SEHNR and CDR2 as FQNEAQ (reference sequence).

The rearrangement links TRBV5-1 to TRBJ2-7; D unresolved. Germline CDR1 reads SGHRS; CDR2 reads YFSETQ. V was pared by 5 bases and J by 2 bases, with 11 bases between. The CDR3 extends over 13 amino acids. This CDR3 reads CASSYAGAYEQYF. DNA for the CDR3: TGCGCCAGCAGTTACGCAGGCGCCTACGAGCAGTACTTC.

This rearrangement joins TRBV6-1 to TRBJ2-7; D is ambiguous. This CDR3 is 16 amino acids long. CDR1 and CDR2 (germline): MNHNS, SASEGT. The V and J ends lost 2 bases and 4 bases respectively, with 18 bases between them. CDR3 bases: TGTGCCAGCAGTGAACTAGGGCTTCCACCTGTTTACGAGCAGTACTTC. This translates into CASSELGLPPVYEQYF.

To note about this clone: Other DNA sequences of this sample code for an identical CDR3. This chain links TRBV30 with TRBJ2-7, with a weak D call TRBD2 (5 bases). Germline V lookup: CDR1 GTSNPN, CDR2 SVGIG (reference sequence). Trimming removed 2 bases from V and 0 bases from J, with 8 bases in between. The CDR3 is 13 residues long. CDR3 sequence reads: CAWSRGSSYEQYF. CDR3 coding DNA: TGTGCCTGGAGTCGGGGTAGCTCCTACGAGCAGTACTTC.

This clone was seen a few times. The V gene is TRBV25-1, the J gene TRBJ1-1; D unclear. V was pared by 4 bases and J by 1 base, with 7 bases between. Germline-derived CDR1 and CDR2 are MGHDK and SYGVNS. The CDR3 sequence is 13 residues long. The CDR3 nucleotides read TGTGCCAGCAGTGGCAGACAGAACACTGAAGCTTTCTTT. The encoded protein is CASSGRQNTEAFF.

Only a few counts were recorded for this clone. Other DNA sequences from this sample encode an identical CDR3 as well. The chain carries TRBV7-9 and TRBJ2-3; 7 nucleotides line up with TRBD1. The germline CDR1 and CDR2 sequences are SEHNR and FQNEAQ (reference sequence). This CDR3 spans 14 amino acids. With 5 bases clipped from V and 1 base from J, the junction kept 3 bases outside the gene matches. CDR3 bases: TGTGCCAGCAGCCTCGGACAGGGCACAGATACGCAGTATTTT. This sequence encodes CASSLGQGTDTQYF.

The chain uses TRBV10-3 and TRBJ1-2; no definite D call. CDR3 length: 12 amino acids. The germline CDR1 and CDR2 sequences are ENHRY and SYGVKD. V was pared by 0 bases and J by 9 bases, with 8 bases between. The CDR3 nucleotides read TGTGCCATCAGTGAGTCGAGAGAGAGCTACACCTTC. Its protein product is CAISESRESYTF.

This CDR3 is CASSQDRGLAGGLAYNEQFF. In nucleotides, the CDR3 is TGCGCCAGCAGCCAAGATAGGGGACTAGCGGGGGGATTGGCCTACAATGAGCAGTTCTTC. V usage is TRBV4-1 and J usage is TRBJ2-1; 15 bases agree with TRBD2. The germline V gene has CDR1 MGHRA and CDR2 YSYEKL. The CDR3 has 20 residues. V was pared by 0 bases and J by 2 bases, with 8 bases of the junction left unmatched.

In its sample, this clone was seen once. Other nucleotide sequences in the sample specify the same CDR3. CDR3 protein: CASSLGQGSEKLFF. DNA of the CDR3: TGCGCCAGCAGCTTGGGACAGGGAAGTGAAAAACTGTTTTTT. The rearrangement uses TRBV5-1 and TRBJ1-4; 7 bases are shared with TRBD1. The CDR3 is 14 amino acids. Germline CDR1 SGHRS, CDR2 YFSETQ. Trimming cost V 0 bases and J 7 bases; bases outside gene matches: 3.